Listed here are 25 T cell receptor beta chains from one sample, sequenced in a study of blood T cell repertoires in COVID-19. Clones were read by immunoSEQ multiplex PCR, and TCRdb kept only the in-frame ones, dropping some. The sample lists around 130,000 clones; around nine tenths were seen once. Sequencing was carried out using peripheral blood. These receptors originate from a man aged 55 to 70 with active or convalescent COVID-19.

J is TRBJ2-4 and V is TRBV7-9; 9 positions match TRBD2. The CDR3 consists of 15 residues. J gave up 7 bases and V 1 base, and 5 bases lay outside the gene matches. Germline V gives CDR1 SEHNR, CDR2 FQNEAQ (reference sequence). The CDR3 spells CASSLVRGGVNIQYF. DNA for the CDR3: TGTGCCAGCAGCTTAGTGCGGGGGGGCGTGAACATTCAGTACTTC. The entire variable domain, with the rest obtained from reference TRBV7-9 and TRBJ2-4, is as follows: DTGVSQNPRHKITKRGQNVTFRCDPISEHNRLYWYRQTLGQGPEFLTYFQNEAQLEKSRLLSDRFSAERPKGSFSTLEIQRTEQGDSAMYLCASSLVRGGVNIQYFGAGTRLSVL.

The rearrangement joins TRBV6-2 or TRBV6-3 to TRBJ2-1; D unresolved. The CDR3 loop spans 14 amino acids. Germline V gene lookup returns CDR1 MNHEY and CDR2 SVGEGT. The V gene lost 2 bases and the J gene lost 10 bases, with 15 bases spanning the gap. The CDR3 sequence: CASSYTNRVSEQFF. DNA for the CDR3: TGTGCCAGCAGTTACACCAACCGGGTCTCCGAGCAGTTCTTC.

This clone was found once. The chain recombines TRBV27 with TRBJ2-7; possible D gene TRBD2, 5 bases. V was shortened by 2 bases and J by 6 bases, with 8 bases between the two germline ends. The CDR3 is made up of 12 amino acids. Per germline, CDR1 MNHEY and CDR2 SMNVEV (reference sequence). The CDR3 loop is CASSLVAIEQYF. The CDR3 DNA sequence: TGTGCCAGCAGTTTAGTAGCGATCGAGCAGTACTTC.

The table lists this clone with a few counts. The rearrangement joins TRBV19 to TRBJ1-2; no firm D call. Trimming took 7 bases from V and 7 from J, leaving 13 bases between them. The CDR3 runs 12 residues. The germline V gene encodes CDR1 LNHDA and CDR2 SQIVND (reference sequence). The CDR3 reads CASNEREGGYTF. CDR3 sequence (DNA): TGTGCCAGTAACGAGAGGGAGGGTGGCTACACCTTC.

J is TRBJ2-2 and V is TRBV18, with 10 bases that match TRBD1. The length of the CDR3 is 15 residues. The V gene end was trimmed by 3 bases and the J gene end by 3 bases; junction bases not matched to a gene: 1. Germline V gene sequence: CDR1 KGHSH, CDR2 LQKENI. As DNA, the CDR3 is TGTGCCAGCTCACCCGACAGGGGGCACACCGGGGAGCTGTTTTTT. It codes for CASSPDRGHTGELFF.

This clone was detected only once. The CDR3 protein is CASSLTGNGYTF. CDR3 nucleotide sequence: TGCGCCAGCAGCTTAACAGGGAATGGCTACACCTTC. The chain is built from TRBV5-1 and TRBJ1-2; TRBD1 might be the D (6 bases). The germline V and J ends were trimmed by 2 bases and 6 bases, with 8 bases remaining between them. Per germline, CDR1 SGHRS and CDR2 YFSETQ. This CDR3 has 12 amino acids.

This sequence joins TRBV5-5 and TRBJ2-3; no firm D call. The CDR3 covers 11 residues. Trimming took off 5 bases at V and 3 bases at J, with 4 bases between the two ends. Germline V CDR1 and CDR2: SGHKS, YYEKEE (reference sequence). In DNA, the CDR3 is TGTGCCAGCAGGTTAACAGATACGCAGTATTTT. Residues: CASRLTDTQYF.

This rearrangement joins TRBV6-6 to TRBJ1-5; tentative D call: TRBD1 (5 bases). The CDR3 is made up of 15 amino acids. Germline CDR1 reads MNHNY; CDR2 reads SVGAGI (reference sequence). V lost 6 bases to trimming and J lost 1 base, with 13 bases between them. Written as DNA, the CDR3 is TGTGCCAGCAGCCGAACGGGGGAAAGCAATCAGCCCCAGCATTTT. This codes for CASSRTGESNQPQHF.

This chain links TRBV18 with TRBJ1-1; D ambiguous. The germline CDR1 and CDR2 sequences are KGHSH and LQKENI. The CDR3 length is 13 residues. Trimming left V 8 bases short and J 4 bases short, with 14 bases between. CDR3 sequence: CASTDSGGTEAFF. The CDR3 DNA is TGTGCCAGCACCGACTCCGGCGGCACTGAAGCTTTCTTT.

The chain employs TRBV2 and TRBJ1-5, with D hard to call. There are 15 residues in the CDR3. V lost 6 bases to trimming and J lost 4 bases, with 16 bases between them. The germline gives CDR1 SNHLY, CDR2 FYNNEI. The CDR3 DNA sequence: TGTGCCAGCAGGGATCAGGCTTCCTCTAATCAGCCCCAGCATTTT. Translation: CASRDQASSNQPQHF.

V usage is TRBV5-4 and J usage is TRBJ2-1; 13 nucleotides agree with TRBD2. The CDR3 has 15 amino acids. The V gene end was trimmed by 4 bases and the J gene end by 7 bases; junction bases not matched to a gene: 5. From germline, CDR1 is SGHNT and CDR2 YYREEE (reference sequence). The CDR3 DNA sequence: TGTGCCAGCAGCCAAGGGGGACTAGCGGGAAATGAGCAGTTCTTC. Translating gives CASSQGGLAGNEQFF.

V and J are TRBV7-2 and TRBJ2-5; weak D call: TRBD2 (6 bases). The CDR3 has 14 amino acids. V was trimmed by 1 base and J by 3 bases, leaving 9 bases between them. Per germline, CDR1 SGHTA and CDR2 FQGNSA. The CDR3 region has the DNA TGTGCCAGCAGCTTAGATTGGGGGGAAGAGACCCAGTACTTC. Translating gives CASSLDWGEETQYF.

V usage is TRBV5-6 and J usage is TRBJ2-7; 8 positions match TRBD1. Trimming removed 2 bases from V and 5 bases from J; junction bases left unmatched: 3. This CDR3 has 13 amino acids. CDR1 SGHDT and CDR2 YYEEEE come from the germline V gene. The CDR3 nucleotides are TGTGCCAGCAGCTTCAGGGGGCACCACGAGCAGTACTTC. This sequence encodes CASSFRGHHEQYF.

The chain carries TRBV10-3 and TRBJ1-3; D is unresolved. Trimming removed 10 bases at V and 3 bases at J, with 10 bases between. From germline, CDR1 is ENHRY and CDR2 SYGVKD. The CDR3 loop spans 12 amino acids. This chain's CDR3 is CATTADGNTIYF. As DNA, the CDR3 is TGTGCCACCACAGCTGATGGAAACACCATATATTTT.

The CDR3 nucleotides read TGTGCCAGCAGCCTTCGCGGGGCAGGGGGCGCTTCACCCCTCCACTTT. Amino acid sequence: CASSLRGAGGASPLHF. The chain links TRBV5-4 to TRBJ1-6, with 8 bases lining up with TRBD1. Germline CDR1 SGHNT, CDR2 YYREEE (reference sequence). V was pared by 4 bases and J by 9 bases, with 12 bases of the junction left unmatched. This CDR3 region has 16 residues.

The chain carries TRBV6-2 or TRBV6-3 and TRBJ1-1, with TRBD1 as a possible D gene (6 bases). CDR3 size: 16 residues. Germline V lookup: CDR1 MNHEY, CDR2 SVGEGT. The V and J ends lost 2 bases and 0 bases respectively, with 13 bases between them. The CDR3 DNA sequence: TGTGCCAGCAGTTACGTACGAGGGGGTTTGAACACTGAAGCTTTCTTT. This encodes CASSYVRGGLNTEAFF.

V usage is TRBV29-1 and J usage is TRBJ2-3; TRBD2 agrees at 8 bases. J lost 7 bases, V lost 5 bases, and 8 bases had no gene match. Germline CDR1 SQVTM, CDR2 ANQGSEA. The CDR3 extends over 13 amino acids. For the CDR3, the DNA is TGCAGCGTTCGGCGGGAGGCCCCTAATACGCAGTATTTT. It translates to CSVRREAPNTQYF.

CDR3 region: CASSPGQGAPNYGYTF. DNA of the CDR3: TGCGCCAGCAGCCCGGGACAGGGGGCGCCGAACTATGGCTACACCTTC. V is TRBV5-1 and J is TRBJ1-2; 12 bases are a match to TRBD1. The V gene end was trimmed by 4 bases and the J gene end by 2 bases; junction bases not matched to a gene: 6. Germline CDR1 is SGHRS and CDR2 is YFSETQ. CDR3 length equals 16 residues.

This clone has a single count. This chain joins TRBV7-6 and TRBJ1-2; a possible D gene is TRBD1 (5 bases). The CDR3 is 12 residues long. Trimming stripped 2 bases from V and 7 bases from J, with 8 bases between. Germline-derived CDR1 and CDR2 are SGHVS and FNYEAQ. The CDR3 DNA follows: TGTGCCAGCAGCTTATTCAGGGCTGGCTACACCTTC. Translated, it gives CASSLFRAGYTF.

V gene TRBV24-1 combines with J gene TRBJ2-3; 12 nucleotides line up with TRBD1. There are 17 residues in the CDR3. Trimming removed 4 bases from V and 6 bases from J; junction bases left unmatched: 10. Germline loops: CDR1 KGHDR, CDR2 SFDVKD. CDR3 protein: CATSERPGTGGRDTQYF. The CDR3 coding sequence is TGTGCCACCAGTGAACGCCCCGGGACAGGGGGCAGGGATACGCAGTATTTT.

The chain links TRBV7-9 to TRBJ1-2; 10 bases are a match to TRBD1. CDR1 SEHNR and CDR2 FQNEAQ come from the germline V gene (reference sequence). V trimming: 4 bases; J trimming: 0 bases; junction bases outside the gene matches: 2. The CDR3 consists of 15 residues. The CDR3 bases are TGTGCCAGCAGCTACGGACAGGGGGCTAACTATGGCTACACCTTC. The encoded protein is CASSYGQGANYGYTF.

The gene calls are TRBV5-6 and TRBJ1-3; D is ambiguous. The germline gives CDR1 SGHDT, CDR2 YYEEEE. Deletions cut 2 bases from V and 0 bases from J, with 9 bases between. The CDR3 loop spans 15 amino acids. The chain's CDR3 is CASSFNSVSGNTIYF. The DNA of the CDR3 is TGTGCCAGCAGCTTTAATAGTGTCTCTGGAAACACCATATATTTT.

As DNA, the CDR3 is TGTGCCAGTAGGCCGACAGGGAGTTATAATGAGCAGTTCTTC. It specifies CASRPTGSYNEQFF. The chain couples TRBV19 to TRBJ2-1, with 7 positions matching TRBD1. This CDR3 contains 14 residues. V lost 6 bases, J lost 7 bases, and 9 bases stayed unmatched. CDR1 and CDR2 from the germline V gene are LNHDA and SQIVND (reference sequence). Complete variable domain (other parts from reference TRBV19 and TRBJ2-1): DGGITQSPKYLFRKEGQNVTLSCEQNLNHDAMYWYRQDPGQGLRLIYYSQIVNDFQKGDIAEGYSVSREKKESFPLTVTSAQKNPTAFYLCASRPTGSYNEQFFGPGTRLTVL.

The V and J genes are TRBV4-3 and TRBJ2-7; D is perhaps TRBD1 (5 bases). Germline assignment: CDR1 LGHNA and CDR2 YSLEER. This CDR3 contains 14 residues. V was cut by 0 bases and J by 5 bases, with 11 bases left in between. In DNA form, the CDR3 reads TGCGCCAGCAGCCAAGAGTTAGGGGCAAACGAGCAGTACTTC. Amino acids: CASSQELGANEQYF.

The chain has TRBV5-1 and TRBJ2-5; 8 bases are shared with TRBD2. J gave up 1 base and V 1 base, and 3 bases lay outside the gene matches. Per the germline V gene, CDR1 is SGHRS and CDR2 is YFSETQ. CDR3 size: 15 residues. The CDR3 DNA is TGCGCCAGCAGCTTGAAAAGCGGGGGCCAAGAGACCCAGTACTTC. It is translated as CASSLKSGGQETQYF.